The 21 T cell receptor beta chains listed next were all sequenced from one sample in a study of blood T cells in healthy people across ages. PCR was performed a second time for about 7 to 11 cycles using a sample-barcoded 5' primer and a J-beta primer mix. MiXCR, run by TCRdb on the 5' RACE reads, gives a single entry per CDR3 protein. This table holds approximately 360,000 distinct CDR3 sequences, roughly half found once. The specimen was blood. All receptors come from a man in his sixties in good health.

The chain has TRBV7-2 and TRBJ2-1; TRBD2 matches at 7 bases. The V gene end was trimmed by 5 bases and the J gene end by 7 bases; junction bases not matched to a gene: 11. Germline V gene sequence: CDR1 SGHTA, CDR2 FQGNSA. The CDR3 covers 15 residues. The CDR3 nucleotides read TGTGCCAGCAGCGCCTCTCGCGGGGGAATTAATGAGCAGTTCTTC. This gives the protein CASSASRGGINEQFF.

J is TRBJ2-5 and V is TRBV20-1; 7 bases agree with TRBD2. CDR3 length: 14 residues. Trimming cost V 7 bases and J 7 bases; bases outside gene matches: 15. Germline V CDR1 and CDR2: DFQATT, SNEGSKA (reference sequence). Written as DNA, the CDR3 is TGCAGTGGCAGAGGGCCGGGGAGGGTACGGACCCAGTACTTC. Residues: CSGRGPGRVRTQYF.

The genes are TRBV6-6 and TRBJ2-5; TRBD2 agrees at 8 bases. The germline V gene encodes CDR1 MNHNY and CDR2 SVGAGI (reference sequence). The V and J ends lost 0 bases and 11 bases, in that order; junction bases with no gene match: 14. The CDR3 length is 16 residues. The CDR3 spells CASSYSRGGLNNEQYF. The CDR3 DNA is TGTGCCAGCAGTTACTCCCGGGGGGGACTCAACAATGAGCAGTACTTC.

The CDR3 here is CSASGDRDHQEQYF. The CDR3, as DNA: TGCAGCGCATCGGGGGACAGGGACCATCAGGAGCAGTACTTC. The chain carries TRBV29-1 and TRBJ2-7, with TRBD1 matching 9 bases. The germline gives CDR1 SQVTM, CDR2 ANQGSEA. The CDR3 has 14 residues. V was clipped by 7 bases and J by 7 bases; unmatched bases: 14.

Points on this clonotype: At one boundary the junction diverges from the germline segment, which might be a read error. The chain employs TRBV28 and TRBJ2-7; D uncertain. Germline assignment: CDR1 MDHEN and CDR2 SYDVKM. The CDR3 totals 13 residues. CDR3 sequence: CASLNPFSCEQYF. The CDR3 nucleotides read TGTGCCAGCCTAAATCCCTTCTCCTGCGAGCAGTACTTC.

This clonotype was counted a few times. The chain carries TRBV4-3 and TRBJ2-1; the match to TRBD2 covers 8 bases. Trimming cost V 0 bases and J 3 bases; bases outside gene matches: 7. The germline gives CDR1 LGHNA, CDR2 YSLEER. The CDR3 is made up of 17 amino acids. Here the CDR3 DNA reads TGCGCCAGCAGCCAAGATGTCGAGCGGGAGAACTACAATGAGCAGTTCTTC. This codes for CASSQDVERENYNEQFF.

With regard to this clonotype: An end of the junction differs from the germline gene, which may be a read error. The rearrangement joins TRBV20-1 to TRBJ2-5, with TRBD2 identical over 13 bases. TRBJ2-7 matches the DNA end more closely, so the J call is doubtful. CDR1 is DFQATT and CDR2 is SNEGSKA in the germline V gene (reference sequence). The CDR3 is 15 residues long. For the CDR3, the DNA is TGCAGTGCCAGAGGTGGGACTAGCGGGACGAGCGAGCAGTACTTC. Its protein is CSARGGTSGTSEQYF.

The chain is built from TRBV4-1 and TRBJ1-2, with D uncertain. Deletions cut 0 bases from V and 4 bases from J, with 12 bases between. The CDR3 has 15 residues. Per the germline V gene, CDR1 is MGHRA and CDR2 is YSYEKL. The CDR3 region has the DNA TGCGCCAGCAGCCAAGAAGTGGATAAGACCTATGGCTACACCTTC. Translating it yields CASSQEVDKTYGYTF.

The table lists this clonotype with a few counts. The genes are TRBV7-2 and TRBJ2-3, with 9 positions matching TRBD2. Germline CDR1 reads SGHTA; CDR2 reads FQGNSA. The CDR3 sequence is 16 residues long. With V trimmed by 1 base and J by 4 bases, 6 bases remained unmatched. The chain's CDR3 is CASSLGGGTSPDTQYF. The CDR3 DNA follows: TGTGCCAGCAGCTTAGGGGGAGGGACTAGCCCAGATACGCAGTATTTT.

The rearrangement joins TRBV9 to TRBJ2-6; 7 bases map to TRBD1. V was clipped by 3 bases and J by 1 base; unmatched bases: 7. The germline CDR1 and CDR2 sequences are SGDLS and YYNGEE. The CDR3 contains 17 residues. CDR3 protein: CASSGVTGVSGANVLTF. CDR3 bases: TGTGCCAGCAGCGGAGTTACAGGGGTTTCTGGGGCCAACGTCCTGACTTTC.

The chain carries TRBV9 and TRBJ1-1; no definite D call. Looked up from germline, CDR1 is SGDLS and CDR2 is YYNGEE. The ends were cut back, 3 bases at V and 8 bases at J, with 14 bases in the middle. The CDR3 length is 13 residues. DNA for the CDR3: TGTGCCAGCAGCGACGGAAACTCACTGGAAGCTTTCTTT. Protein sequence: CASSDGNSLEAFF.

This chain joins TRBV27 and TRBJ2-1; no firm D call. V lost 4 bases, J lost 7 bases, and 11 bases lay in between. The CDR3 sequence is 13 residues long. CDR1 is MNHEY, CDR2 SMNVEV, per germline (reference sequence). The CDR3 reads CASSWSNRNEQFF. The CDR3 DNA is TGTGCCAGCAGTTGGTCGAATAGGAATGAGCAGTTCTTC.

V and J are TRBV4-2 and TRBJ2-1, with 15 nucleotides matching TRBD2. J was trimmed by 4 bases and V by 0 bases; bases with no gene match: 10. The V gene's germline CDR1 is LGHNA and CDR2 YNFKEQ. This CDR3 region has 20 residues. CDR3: CASSQEPPGLAGGFYNEQFF. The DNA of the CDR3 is TGTGCCAGCAGCCAAGAACCACCGGGACTAGCGGGAGGATTTTACAATGAGCAGTTCTTC.

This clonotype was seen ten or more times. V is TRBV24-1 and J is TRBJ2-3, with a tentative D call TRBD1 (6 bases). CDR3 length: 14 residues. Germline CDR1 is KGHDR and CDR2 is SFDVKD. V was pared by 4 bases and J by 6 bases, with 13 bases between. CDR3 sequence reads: CATSDSGVKDTQYF. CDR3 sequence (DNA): TGTGCCACCAGTGACTCAGGGGTGAAGGATACGCAGTATTTT.

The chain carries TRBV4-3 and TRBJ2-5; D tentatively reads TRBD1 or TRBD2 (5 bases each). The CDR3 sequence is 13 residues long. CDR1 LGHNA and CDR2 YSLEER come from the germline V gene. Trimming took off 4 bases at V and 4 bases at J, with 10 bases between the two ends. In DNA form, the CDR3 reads TGCGCCAGCAGCCCGCCGGGACGAGAGACCCAGTACTTC. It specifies CASSPPGRETQYF.

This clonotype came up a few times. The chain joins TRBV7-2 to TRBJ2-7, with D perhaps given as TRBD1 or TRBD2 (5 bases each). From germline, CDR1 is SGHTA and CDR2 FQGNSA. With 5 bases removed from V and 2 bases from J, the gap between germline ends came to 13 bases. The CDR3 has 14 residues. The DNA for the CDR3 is TGTGCCAGCAGCCCCGGGACGGTGACCTACGAGCAGTACTTC. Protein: CASSPGTVTYEQYF.

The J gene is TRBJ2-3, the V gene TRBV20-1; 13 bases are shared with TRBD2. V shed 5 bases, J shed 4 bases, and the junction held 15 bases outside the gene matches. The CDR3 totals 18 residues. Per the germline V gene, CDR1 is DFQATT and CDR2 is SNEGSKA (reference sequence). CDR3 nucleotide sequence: TGCAGTGCTCCCCACGGGACTAGCGGGATGACGAGGGCAGATACGCAGTATTTT. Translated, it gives CSAPHGTSGMTRADTQYF.

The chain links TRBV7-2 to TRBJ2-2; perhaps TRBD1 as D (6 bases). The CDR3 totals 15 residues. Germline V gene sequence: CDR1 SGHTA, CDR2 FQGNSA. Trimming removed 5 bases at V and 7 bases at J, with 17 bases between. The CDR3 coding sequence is TGTGCCAGCAGCCTTGATACAGGGTTGGGCGGGGAGCTGTTTTTT. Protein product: CASSLDTGLGGELFF. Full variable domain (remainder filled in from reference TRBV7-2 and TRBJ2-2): GAGVSQSPSNKVTEKGKDVELRCDPISGHTALYWYRQSLGQGLEFLIYFQGNSAPDKSGLPSDRFSAERTGGSVSTLTIQRTQQEDSAVYLCASSLDTGLGGELFFGEGSRLTVL.

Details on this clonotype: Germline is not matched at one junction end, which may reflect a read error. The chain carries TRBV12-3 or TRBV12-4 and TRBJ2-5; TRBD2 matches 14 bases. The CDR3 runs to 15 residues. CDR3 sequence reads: CASSRTSGGKEIQYF. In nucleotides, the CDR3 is TGTGCCAGCAGCCGGACTAGCGGGGGGAAAGAGATCCAGTACTTC.

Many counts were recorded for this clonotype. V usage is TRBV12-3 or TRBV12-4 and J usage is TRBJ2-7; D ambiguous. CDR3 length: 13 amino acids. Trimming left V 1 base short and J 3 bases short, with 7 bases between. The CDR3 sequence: CASSLGWGYEQYF. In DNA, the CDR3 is TGTGCCAGCAGTTTAGGTTGGGGCTACGAGCAGTACTTC.

CDR3 in amino acids: CSASGGRVYNEQYF. The CDR3 DNA reads as TGCAGTGCTAGCGGGGGGAGGGTCTACAATGAGCAGTACTTC. The gene calls are TRBV20-1 and TRBJ2-7; 7 bases are shared with TRBD2. Trimming removed 3 bases from V and 7 bases from J; junction bases left unmatched: 12. The germline CDR1 and CDR2 sequences are DFQATT and SNEGSKA (reference sequence). The CDR3 runs to 14 residues.